Listed below are T cell receptor beta chains from one sample, sequenced in a study of T cells after yellow fever vaccination. TCRdb re-analysed the 5' RACE reads in MiXCR, keeping a single row per CDR3 protein. The sample has 100,000 to 150,000 distinct CDR3 sequences; nearly 15% are singletons. Sample: CD8+ T cells sorted from PBMCs, taken 5 days after the yellow fever booster vaccination. The receptors here all came from a man between 18 and 29 years old who received the YFV17D yellow fever vaccine. CDR3s include the opening cysteine and the closing phenylalanine or tryptophan.

CDR3 protein	V gene	J gene
CATSLRTGGLGDTQYF	TRBV15	TRBJ2-3
CASGLGDGDTQYF	TRBV12-5	TRBJ2-3
CASSLAPGYVAGNTEAFF	TRBV7-8	TRBJ1-1
CASRQGTVEAFF	TRBV5-4	TRBJ1-1
CASSYSASGVGTQYF	TRBV6-5	TRBJ2-5
CASSVIPGQKYGYTF	TRBV9	TRBJ1-2
CASTPRGLNTGELFF	TRBV7-2	TRBJ2-2
CASNIAGAAYEQYF	TRBV5-4	TRBJ2-7
CASSSIAVQETQYF	TRBV11-2	TRBJ2-5
CASSQGVGGPGANVLTF	TRBV4-3	TRBJ2-6
CASSLVLGRNYEQYF	TRBV7-2	TRBJ2-7
CASGTYNQPQHF	TRBV19	TRBJ1-5